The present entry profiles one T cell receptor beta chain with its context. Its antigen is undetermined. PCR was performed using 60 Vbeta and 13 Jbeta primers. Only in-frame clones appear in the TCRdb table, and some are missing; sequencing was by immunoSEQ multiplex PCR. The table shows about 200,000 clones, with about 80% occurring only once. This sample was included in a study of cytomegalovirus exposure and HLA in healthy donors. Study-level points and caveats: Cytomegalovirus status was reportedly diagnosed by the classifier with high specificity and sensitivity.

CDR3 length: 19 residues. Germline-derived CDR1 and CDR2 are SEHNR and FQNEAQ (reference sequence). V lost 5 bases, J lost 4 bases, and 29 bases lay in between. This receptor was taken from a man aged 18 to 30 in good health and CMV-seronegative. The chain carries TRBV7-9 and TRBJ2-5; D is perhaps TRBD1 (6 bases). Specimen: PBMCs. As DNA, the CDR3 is TGTGCCAGCAGCCTCCCAGAATTTGGGGTCTGGTCACAGGGAGAGACCCAGTACTTC. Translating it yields CASSLPEFGVWSQGETQYF.